The present T cell receptor beta chain was sequenced within a study of early T cells in non-severe SARS-CoV-2 infection. Study background: Bulk RNA taken from unsorted whole blood was sequenced, leaving chains unpaired. Study results and caveats: CD4 and private specificities were missed by VDJdb matching, which favored anti-spike CD8 responses.

Remarks on this clonotype: What it binds is not known.

This CDR3 is built from 20 residues. Trimming removed 2 bases at V and 4 bases at J, with 27 bases between. Germline V gene sequence: CDR1 MNHNS, CDR2 SASEGT. Individual cDNA molecules received unique molecular identifiers. TCRdb recomputed calls from the 5' RACE reads with MiXCR, one row per CDR3 protein. The sample carries around 94,000 distinct CDR3 sequences, about 12% recorded once. The specimen was whole blood. This sequence was found in an adult who was a healthcare worker with PCR-confirmed SARS-CoV-2 infection or an uninfected control (not recorded which). This chain links TRBV6-1 with TRBJ1-5; D might be TRBD1 (5 bases). The CDR3 region is CASSEPPYEPSNRRNQPQHF. In DNA, the CDR3 is TGTGCCAGCAGTGAACCCCCCTATGAGCCTTCGAACAGGCGTAATCAGCCCCAGCATTTT.